This T cell receptor (beta chain) was retrieved from a study of blood T cell repertoires in COVID-19. Study at large: The United States, Italy and Spain provided the acute and convalescent COVID-19 samples.

The data were produced by immunoSEQ multiplex PCR, yet TCRdb's version contains in-frame clones alone and is incomplete. The sample holds under 100,000 clones, about 89% seen once. Germline trimming cut 1 base from V and 2 bases from J; bases unmatched to any gene: 11. In germline, CDR1 is MDHEN, CDR2 SYDVKM. CDR3 length: 17 residues. What was sequenced was peripheral blood. The rearrangement joins TRBV28 to TRBJ2-7, with 7 bases identical to TRBD2. This TCR was sampled from a human donor in a cohort sampled during active COVID-19. The CDR3 DNA sequence: TGTGCCAGCAGTTTATCAGGGACTGTGCGGGGGACCTACGAGCAGTACTTC. Translated, it gives CASSLSGTVRGTYEQYF.